A single TCR beta chain is shown here with its context. CDR1 and CDR2 from the germline V gene are MNHNY and SVGAGI (reference sequence). V trimming: 0 bases; J trimming: 3 bases; junction bases outside the gene matches: 0. The CDR3 loop spans 15 amino acids. Method: immunoSEQ multiplex PCR; TCRdb's copy keeps in-frame clones and lacks some. The table records some 150,000 clones, over 90% of them present only once. This sample was taken from a study of control samples from healthy donors and cancer patients. The chain joins TRBV6-6 to TRBJ2-1; the match to TRBD1 covers 9 bases. The sample taken for sequencing was blood. This clonotype was sampled from a woman aged 25 to 39 in good health. CDR3 sequence: CASSYSGQGYNEQFF. CDR3 sequence (DNA): TGTGCCAGCAGTTACTCGGGACAGGGCTACAATGAGCAGTTCTTC.